This T cell receptor beta chain stems from a study of blood T cell repertoires in COVID-19 (dated by TCRdb to the early 2020s). At the level of the whole study: Collaborator samples came from the United States, Italy and Spain and covered acute and convalescent phases of COVID-19. The prospective study material was composed of cDNA or gDNA derived from T cells, B-cell-depleted T cells, or PBMCs. The dataset comprised deeply sampled blood TCRbeta repertoires from subjects exposed to, actively infected with, or recovered from COVID-19. A freely available public database, intended as a resource for researchers studying the immune response to SARS-CoV-2, is where the repertoires were released. Samples came from the ongoing ImmuneRACE study (first 160 participants) plus 1,254 subjects from 6 global collaborators. A de-identified subject ID, COVID-19 status, age in years and sex were almost always included in the sample metadata. Where HLA class I and class II types were available, the types were taken from metadata supplied by the sample provider, not from assay-based typing.

The immunoSEQ Assay, a bias-controlled multiplex PCR, was used to amplify TCRbeta CDR3 regions from genomic DNA. Regarding the original processing steps: The number of nucleated cells in each sample was estimated by amplification of reference gene primers within the assay. To quantify the absolute abundance of each unique TCRbeta CDR3 rearrangement, sequence reads were collapsed and filtered. For each sample, productive Simpson clonality was calculated as the square root of Simpson's diversity index across productive rearrangements. The immuneACCESS repertoire file appears here via TCRdb, limited to in-frame rearrangements. These files lack a portion of the clones; in checked studies, under half of the deficit traces to unresolved V genes, and the cause of the others is not known. Clone size and V and J calls were adopted from that table, with D and trimming inferred from the DNA. The sample profile shows under 65,000 clones; approximately 86% of them were found once. 1% to 1.5% of the sample rests with the top ten.

Each collaborating institution followed its own protocols to collect whole blood in K2EDTA tubes. For TCRbeta analysis, collaborators shipped samples in one of three forms: frozen whole blood, isolated PBMCs, or DNA extracted from either of those sample types. Concerning this clone itself: It has no known antigen specificity. There are no base qualities to consult, and no much larger clone falls within one base.

The CDR3 numbers 13 residues from cysteine through phenylalanine. Only CDR3 DNA remains: 39 bases, in frame from the first base. Between the V and J ends, shortened by 11 bases and 2 bases respectively, the junction contains 16 bases. Reading the germline V gene (reference sequence) gives CDR1 MNHNY and CDR2 SVGAGI. What the study reported, not specific to this receptor: How much clinical and demographic metadata was included differed by source and by participant, and the metadata was provided uncurated.

This chain joins TRBV6-6 to TRBJ2-7, with the D gene call left open. This sequence originates from a man in his 60s with acute or convalescent COVID-19. Sequenced: peripheral blood. CDR3 sequence: CAALRANPYEQYF. The DNA sequence is as follows: TGTGCCGCCCTGAGAGCGAACCCCTACGAGCAGTACTTC.